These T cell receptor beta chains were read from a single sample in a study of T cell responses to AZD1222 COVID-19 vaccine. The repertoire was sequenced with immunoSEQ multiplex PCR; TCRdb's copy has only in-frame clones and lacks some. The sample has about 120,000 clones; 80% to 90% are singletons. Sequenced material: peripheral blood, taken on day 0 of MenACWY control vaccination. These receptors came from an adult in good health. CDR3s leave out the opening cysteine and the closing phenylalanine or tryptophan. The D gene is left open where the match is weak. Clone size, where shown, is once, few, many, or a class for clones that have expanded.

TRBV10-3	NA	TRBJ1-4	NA	AISHPGVGDEKLF
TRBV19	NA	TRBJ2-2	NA	ASSIRLAIDTGELF
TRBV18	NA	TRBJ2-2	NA	ASSPLEIGTGELF
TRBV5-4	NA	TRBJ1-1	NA	ASSLGRSNTEAF
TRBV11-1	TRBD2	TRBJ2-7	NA	ASSPAGLAGAYEQY
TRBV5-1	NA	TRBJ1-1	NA	ASTITGSNTEAF
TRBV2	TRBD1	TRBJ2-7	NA	ASRVQGVGYEQY
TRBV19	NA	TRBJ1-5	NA	ASSIGDYSNQPQH
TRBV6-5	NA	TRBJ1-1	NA	ASSYGGENTEAF
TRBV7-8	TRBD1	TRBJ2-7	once	ASSLVGDRDLYEQY
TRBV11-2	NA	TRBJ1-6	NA	ASSLILGMGAPLH
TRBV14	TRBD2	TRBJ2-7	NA	ASSQIGTILRYEQY
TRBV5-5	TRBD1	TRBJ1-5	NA	ASSLGGRGRRNQPQH
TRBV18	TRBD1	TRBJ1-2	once	ASSPDRGPYGYT
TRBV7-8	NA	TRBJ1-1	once	ASSSQGVEAF
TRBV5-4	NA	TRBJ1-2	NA	ASNQGRGNYGYT
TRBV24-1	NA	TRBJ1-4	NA	ATRESKMATNEKLF
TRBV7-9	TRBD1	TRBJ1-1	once	ASSFVRTTGLYTEAF
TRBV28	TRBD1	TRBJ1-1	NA	ASSPADRGGGTEAF
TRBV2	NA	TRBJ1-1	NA	ASEGSRNTEAF
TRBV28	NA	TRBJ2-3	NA	ASSVGAGRMDTQY
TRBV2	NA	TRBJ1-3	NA	ASNRFSGNTIY
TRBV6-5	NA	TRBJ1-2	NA	ASLGGDYGYT